Below, 31 T cell receptor beta chains from the same sample are listed, as sequenced in a study of vaccination effects on CD4 cells after COVID-19. No antigens are known for them. Repertoires were generated with immunoSEQ multiplex PCR, while TCRdb's copy carries only in-frame clones and drops some. In the table there are tens of thousands of clones, 73% of which are singletons. Pools of viral peptides were used by the ViraFEST assay to expand antigen-specific CD4+ T cells ahead of sequencing. Cells that had been cultured for 10 days were the source of isolated CD4+ T cells. This specimen was CD4+ T cells from PBMCs cultured with HCoV-229E spike peptides, taken before COVID-19 vaccination. The receptors were gathered from a human donor who received a COVID-19 vaccine.

The CDR3 reads CASSLGSGSYNEQFF. CDR3 in DNA: TGTGCCAGCAGCTTAGGTAGCGGAAGTTACAATGAGCAGTTCTTC. V is TRBV7-2 and J is TRBJ2-1; D may be TRBD2 (6 bases). Trimming took off 1 base at V and 4 bases at J, with 11 bases between the two ends. The CDR3 length is 15 residues. Per the germline V gene, CDR1 is SGHTA and CDR2 is FQGNSA.

The chain carries TRBV3-1 (or the pseudogene TRBV3-2) and TRBJ2-7; 8 nucleotides match TRBD2. The germline CDR1 and CDR2 sequences are LGHDT and YNNKEL (reference sequence). Losses at the gene ends were 2 bases for V and 4 bases for J; bases not matched to a gene: 1. The CDR3 covers 13 residues. CDR3 residues: CASSQSGGYEQYF. DNA for the CDR3: TGTGCCAGCAGCCAAAGCGGGGGTTACGAGCAGTACTTC.

This sequence joins TRBV18 and TRBJ1-1; D is undetermined. Germline CDR1 is KGHSH and CDR2 is LQKENI. Trimming removed 0 bases from V and 1 base from J, with 9 bases in between. The CDR3 is made up of 15 amino acids. CDR3 in amino acids: CASSPPVLGNTEAFF. The CDR3, as DNA: TGTGCCAGCTCACCACCCGTATTGGGGAACACTGAAGCTTTCTTT.

V gene TRBV27 combines with J gene TRBJ1-1; the D is unclear. Germline V lookup: CDR1 MNHEY, CDR2 SMNVEV (reference sequence). Trimming shortened V by 6 bases and J by 2 bases, and 4 bases separated the two germline ends. The CDR3 is 11 residues long. As DNA, the CDR3 is TGTGCCAGCAGGAAAAACACTGAAGCTTTCTTT. Protein: CASRKNTEAFF.

This chain links TRBV5-4 with TRBJ2-3; no clear D. The CDR3 covers 12 residues. CDR1 and CDR2 from the germline V gene are SGHNT and YYREEE (reference sequence). The ends were cut back, 1 base at V and 0 bases at J, with 0 bases in the middle. The CDR3 nucleotides read TGTGCCAGCAGCTTGAGCACAGATACGCAGTATTTT. Residues: CASSLSTDTQYF.

The V gene is TRBV29-1, the J gene TRBJ2-2; TRBD2 matches at 9 bases. The J segment lost 4 bases and the V segment lost 4 bases, leaving 4 bases of the junction unmatched. Germline V lookup: CDR1 SQVTM, CDR2 ANQGSEA. The CDR3 totals 14 residues. The CDR3 coding sequence is TGCAGCGTTGCGATAGCGGGAGTCACCGGGGAGCTGTTTTTT. It translates to CSVAIAGVTGELFF.

The chain couples TRBV5-1 to TRBJ1-1; D unresolved. The CDR3 is 14 amino acids. Germline CDR1 SGHRS, CDR2 YFSETQ. Trimming stripped 2 bases from V and 1 base from J, with 9 bases between. CDR3 sequence reads: CASSFIAGNTEAFF. DNA of the CDR3: TGCGCCAGCAGCTTTATTGCAGGGAACACTGAAGCTTTCTTT.

CDR3 sequence: CATRAISPYGYTF. The CDR3 DNA reads as TGTGCCACTCGGGCCATCTCCCCTTATGGCTACACCTTC. The chain uses TRBV6-5 and TRBJ1-2; D ambiguous. V was pared by 10 bases and J by 5 bases, with 17 bases between. The CDR3 totals 13 residues. Germline values: CDR1 MNHEY, CDR2 SVGAGI.

This rearrangement joins TRBV7-9 to TRBJ2-7; D uncertain. Germline values: CDR1 SEHNR, CDR2 FQNEAQ (reference sequence). The V and J ends lost 4 bases and 3 bases respectively, with 7 bases between them. This CDR3 contains 12 residues. The CDR3 region is CASSSSHYEQYF. In DNA, the CDR3 is TGTGCCAGCAGCTCGAGCCACTACGAGCAGTACTTC.

This clone was seen a single time. The CDR3 nucleotides are TGTGCCAGCAGTGCCGGGACTAGCAATGAGCAGTTCTTC. Amino acid sequence: CASSAGTSNEQFF. The chain combines TRBV6-4 with TRBJ2-1, with TRBD2 identical over 8 bases. This CDR3 region has 13 residues. From germline, CDR1 is MRHNA and CDR2 SNTAGT. Trimming took 4 bases from V and 6 from J; bases not matched to a gene: 2.

V usage is TRBV6-5 and J usage is TRBJ2-1; 7 bases line up with TRBD2. The CDR3 has 15 residues. Germline CDR1 reads MNHEY; CDR2 reads SVGAGI. With V trimmed by 7 bases and J by 8 bases, 14 bases remained unmatched. The CDR3 region has the DNA TGTGCCAGCAACTTACGCTGGTCTAGCGGAGATGAGCAGTTCTTC. Encoded protein: CASNLRWSSGDEQFF.

V usage is TRBV7-7 and J usage is TRBJ1-1, with unresolved D. Germline values: CDR1 SSHAT, CDR2 FNYEAQ (reference sequence). The CDR3 has 13 amino acids. Trimming removed 5 bases from V and 1 base from J, with 8 bases in between. The CDR3 DNA reads TGTGCCAGCAGCGCTGACACGAACACTGAAGCTTTCTTT. It translates to CASSADTNTEAFF.

This chain links TRBV4-1 with TRBJ2-1, with TRBD2 matching over 13 bases. The germline V gene has CDR1 MGHRA and CDR2 YSYEKL. The V and J ends lost 3 bases and 7 bases, in that order; junction bases with no gene match: 6. The length of the CDR3 is 16 residues. Here the CDR3 reads CASSQELAGGLNEQFF. The DNA of the CDR3 is TGCGCCAGCAGCCAGGAACTAGCGGGAGGGCTGAATGAGCAGTTCTTC.

The gene calls are TRBV5-8 and TRBJ1-2; D is unclear. CDR1 and CDR2 from the germline V gene are SGHTS and YDEGEE. CDR3 length: 13 amino acids. V dropped 0 bases and J dropped 7 bases, with 10 bases sitting between them. The CDR3 reads CASSLDWQSGYTF. The CDR3 region has the DNA TGTGCCAGCAGCTTGGACTGGCAATCTGGCTACACCTTC.

This clone was picked up a small number of times. This sequence joins TRBV5-1 and TRBJ1-1; D is undetermined. This CDR3 is built from 13 residues. Trimming took 4 bases from V and 0 from J, leaving 7 bases between them. Per the germline V gene, CDR1 is SGHRS and CDR2 is YFSETQ. The CDR3, as DNA: TGCGCCAGCAGCACGGACCTGAACACTGAAGCTTTCTTT. It encodes CASSTDLNTEAFF.

The chain links TRBV11-3 to TRBJ1-4; D is perhaps TRBD1 (5 bases). Germline lookup yields CDR1 SGHNT and CDR2 YENEEA. This CDR3 region has 15 residues. Trimming pared 1 base from V and 5 bases from J, leaving 11 bases between. CDR3 DNA: TGTGCCAGCAGCTTAGGGGGCTCCACGAATGAAAAACTGTTTTTT. It codes for CASSLGGSTNEKLFF.

This clone has a handful of counts. The gene calls are TRBV18 and TRBJ2-1; TRBD2 agrees at 12 bases. With V trimmed by 4 bases and J by 5 bases, 3 bases remained unmatched. Per the germline V gene, CDR1 is KGHSH and CDR2 is LQKENI. The CDR3 is 15 amino acids. CDR3 in amino acids: CASSRTSGVHNEQFF. CDR3 nucleotides: TGTGCCAGCTCACGGACTAGCGGGGTACACAATGAGCAGTTCTTC. Full variable domain (missing parts from reference TRBV18 and TRBJ2-1): NAGVMQNPRHLVRRRGQEARLRCSPMKGHSHVYWYRQLPEEGLKFMVYLQKENIIDESGMPKERFSAEFPKEGPSILRIQQVVRGDSAAYFCASSRTSGVHNEQFFGPGTRLTVL.

The V gene is TRBV21-1, the J gene TRBJ2-3; TRBD1 is taken as the D call from the table, unchecked against the DNA. TRBV21-1 is a pseudogene. The CDR3 consists of 16 residues. DNA for the CDR3: TGTGCCAGCAGCAAAGCCCGACAGGGGAGGACAGATACGCAGTATTTT. Its translation is CASSKARQGRTDTQYF.

The chain carries TRBV6-5 and TRBJ1-1; a possible D gene is TRBD1 (6 bases). This CDR3 comprises 15 residues. The V gene's germline CDR1 is MNHEY and CDR2 SVGAGI. V was clipped by 6 bases and J by 0 bases, with 14 bases between them. CDR3 protein: CASRHPQGLNTEAFF. CDR3 nucleotide sequence: TGTGCCAGCAGACACCCACAGGGACTGAACACTGAAGCTTTCTTT.

This clone was seen a handful of times. The chain carries TRBV9 and TRBJ2-2; D gene unclear. Between the trimmed V and J ends, which lost 0 bases and 7 bases, there was a span of 13 bases. The CDR3 runs to 15 residues. Germline-derived CDR1 and CDR2 are SGDLS and YYNGEE. The CDR3 nucleotides read TGTGCCAGCAGCGTAGCGCCGTCTGCTATCGGGGAGCTGTTTTTT. The encoded protein is CASSVAPSAIGELFF.

This clone has just a few counts. The chain joins TRBV3-1 (or the pseudogene TRBV3-2) to TRBJ1-2; D not certain. CDR1 and CDR2 from the germline V gene are LGHDT and YNNKEL (reference sequence). V gave up 4 bases and J gave up 6 bases, with 18 bases separating them. The CDR3 sequence is 15 residues long. The CDR3 nucleotides are TGTGCCAGCAGCCTCGCGTTACGGGTCGGGGATGGCTACACCTTC. This gives the protein CASSLALRVGDGYTF.

This rearrangement joins TRBV5-1 to TRBJ1-1, with D possibly matching TRBD1 (5 bases). CDR3 size: 14 residues. Germline CDR1 SGHRS, CDR2 YFSETQ. Trimming removed 0 bases at V and 4 bases at J, with 10 bases between. The CDR3 reads CASSLDSRGTEAFF. CDR3 bases: TGCGCCAGCAGCTTGGACTCGAGGGGCACTGAAGCTTTCTTT.

V gene TRBV6-1 combines with J gene TRBJ2-6; either TRBD1 or TRBD2 may fit D (5 bases each). Germline V lookup: CDR1 MNHNS, CDR2 SASEGT. The CDR3 extends over 18 amino acids. Trimming shortened V by 3 bases and J by 2 bases, and 17 bases separated the two germline ends. CDR3 nucleotide sequence: TGTGCCAGCAGTGAGTTATTGGGACCCGGGGCTGGGGCCAACGTCCTGACTTTC. Translated: CASSELLGPGAGANVLTF.

The J gene is TRBJ2-3, the V gene TRBV10-3; 10 nucleotides line up with TRBD2. V lost 4 bases to trimming and J lost 1 base; unmatched junction nucleotides: 2. There are 15 residues in the CDR3. Per the germline V gene, CDR1 is ENHRY and CDR2 is SYGVKD. The CDR3 is CAISGGLARTDTQYF. DNA for the CDR3: TGTGCCATCAGTGGGGGACTAGCGCGCACAGATACGCAGTATTTT.

This rearrangement joins TRBV12-3 or TRBV12-4 to TRBJ2-7; D gene uncertain. Trimming removed 8 bases at V and 5 bases at J, with 16 bases between. The CDR3 has 13 residues. For the CDR3, the DNA is TGTGCCAGCTCCCACCCTCCCCGGGACGAGCAGTACTTC. As protein: CASSHPPRDEQYF.

The chain joins TRBV6-1 to TRBJ2-1; 7 bases are shared with TRBD1. V was clipped by 2 bases and J by 7 bases; unmatched bases: 8. The germline gives CDR1 MNHNS, CDR2 SASEGT. The CDR3 consists of 15 residues. The CDR3 DNA is TGTGCCAGCAGTGAATTTAGGGGACAGAGTAATGAGCAGTTCTTC. This codes for CASSEFRGQSNEQFF.

CDR3: CASSVGTLSSEKLFF. CDR3 coding DNA: TGTGCCAGCAGCGTAGGAACACTAAGTTCTGAAAAACTGTTTTTT. J is TRBJ1-4 and V is TRBV9; D is uncertain. The V and J ends lost 0 bases and 7 bases respectively, with 13 bases between them. The CDR3 consists of 15 residues. Germline V gene sequence: CDR1 SGDLS, CDR2 YYNGEE.

The chain joins TRBV7-9 to TRBJ2-1, with 9 positions matching TRBD1. From germline, CDR1 is SEHNR and CDR2 FQNEAQ (reference sequence). This CDR3 region has 16 residues. V gave up 5 bases and J gave up 8 bases; unmatched junction bases: 13. CDR3 sequence (DNA): TGTGCCAGCAGCGTAGGACAGGGGACGGTTCGAGATGAGCAGTTCTTC. It yields the protein CASSVGQGTVRDEQFF.

The J gene is TRBJ1-3, the V gene TRBV9, with a weak D call TRBD1 (6 bases). Per germline, CDR1 SGDLS and CDR2 YYNGEE. V shed 0 bases and J shed 8 bases, with 12 bases lying between them. This CDR3 spans 14 amino acids. The CDR3, as DNA: TGTGCCAGCAGCGTAGTAGGGGGGGCAGACACCATATATTTT. This codes for CASSVVGGADTIYF.

This CDR3 is CASSPNGGHSGYTF. CDR3 bases: TGTGCCAGCTCACCCAATGGGGGCCATAGCGGCTACACCTTC. The chain uses TRBV18 and TRBJ1-2; maybe TRBD1 (6 bases). The V end was cut by 3 bases, the J end by 8 bases, with 16 bases between. CDR3 size: 14 residues. Germline values: CDR1 KGHSH, CDR2 LQKENI.

The chain joins TRBV6-6 to TRBJ1-5; the match to TRBD1 covers 7 bases. The CDR3 runs 14 residues. Germline V CDR1 and CDR2: MNHNY, SVGAGI (reference sequence). The trim removed 8 bases at V and 3 bases at J, leaving 7 bases unmatched. CDR3 in amino acids: CASRNDRDNQPQHF. The CDR3 DNA is TGTGCCAGCCGTAACGACAGGGACAATCAGCCCCAGCATTTT.